These T cell receptor beta chains were read from a single sample in a study of cytomegalovirus exposure and HLA in healthy donors. Profiled with immunoSEQ multiplex PCR; TCRdb holds only in-frame clones, not every one. The sample carries 130,000 to 150,000 clones, approximately 79% recorded once. The sample comprised PBMCs. These receptor sequences come from a woman between 40 and 55 years old in good health and CMV-seropositive. CDR3s leave out the opening cysteine and the closing phenylalanine or tryptophan.

>TRBJ2-3|TRBV19
ASSIGQAKSTDTQY
>TRBJ1-2|TRBV2
ASSYTKIPRDRASIANYGYT
>TRBJ2-1|TRBV5-6
ASSYGGGGRYNEQF
>TRBJ2-1|TRBV2
ASKARLGDNEQF
>TRBJ1-1|TRBV10-3
AIKGQATEAF
>TRBJ1-4|TRBV28
ASSTQGQVYEKLF
>TRBJ2-3|TRBV2
ASSDRHALADTQY
>TRBJ1-5|TRBV11-2
ASSLLGQPQH
>TRBJ1-4|TRBV5-5
ASSAPGQGAEKLF
>TRBJ1-1|TRBV28
ASKSGGVYTEAF
>TRBJ2-1|TRBV2
ASTGTSGGNNEQF
>TRBJ2-7|TRBV5-4
ASSPPPDGDEQY
>TRBJ2-7|TRBV6-1
ASTPGDYTYEQY
>TRBJ2-5|TRBV2
CSGLGQETQY
>TRBJ2-3|TRBV6-6
ASRETTDTQY
>TRBJ2-3|TRBV7-9
ASSPGTGVDTQY
>TRBJ2-5|TRBV2
ASSELAGVPYETQY
>TRBJ1-5|TRBV28
ASRGRLSNQPQH
>TRBJ2-7|TRBV28
ASSYSGGASYEQY
>TRBJ2-3|TRBV6-6
ASSYTTSGVDTQY
>TRBJ1-6|TRBV7-2
ASSRSGQGASPLH
>TRBJ2-2|TRBV12-5
ASGGTSVTSGELF
>TRBJ1-1|TRBV30
AWGKGLVGTEAF
>TRBJ1-1|TRBV7-9
ASSSLVGGQKAF
>TRBJ1-1|TRBV6-1
ASSRTGDRATEAF
>TRBJ2-3|TRBV27
ATALLAGGTDTQY
>TRBJ1-2|TRBV18
ASSAGTPYGYT
>TRBJ2-3|TRBV6-6
ASTRLRQGTTDTQY
>TRBJ1-4|TRBV7-9
ASSLGGGIVEKLF
>TRBJ2-1|TRBV7-2
ASSFFGNNEQF
>TRBJ2-3|TRBV5-6
ASSWGLTGSSPDTQY
>TRBJ1-2|TRBV5-6
ASSRGDGFYGYT
>TRBJ2-2|TRBV7-2
ASSFSSTGELF
>TRBJ2-7|TRBV10-3
AISESVTGVNEQY
>TRBJ1-1|TRBV5-1
ASSLRGNTEAF
>TRBJ2-1|TRBV5-4
ASSLASGGSYNEQF
>TRBJ1-1|TRBV9
ASSVSMNTEAF
>TRBJ1-2|TRBV28
ASSQRQDGYT
>TRBJ1-5|TRBV18
ASSPGQVISNQPQH
>TRBJ2-5|TRBV7-3
ASSLEGQGAETQY
>TRBJ2-5|TRBV7-9
ASSLVAGGLETQY
>TRBJ2-7|TRBV5-1
ASSLASGGTYEQY
>TRBJ1-4|TRBV19
ASSIPTGGTEKLF
>TRBJ2-3|TRBV18
ASSPKPGAYTQY
>TRBJ2-3|TRBV5-1
ASSLVATTDTQY
>TRBJ1-2|TRBV18
ASSLGTGYGYT
>TRBJ1-5|TRBV19
ASSKEGGAWSNQPQH